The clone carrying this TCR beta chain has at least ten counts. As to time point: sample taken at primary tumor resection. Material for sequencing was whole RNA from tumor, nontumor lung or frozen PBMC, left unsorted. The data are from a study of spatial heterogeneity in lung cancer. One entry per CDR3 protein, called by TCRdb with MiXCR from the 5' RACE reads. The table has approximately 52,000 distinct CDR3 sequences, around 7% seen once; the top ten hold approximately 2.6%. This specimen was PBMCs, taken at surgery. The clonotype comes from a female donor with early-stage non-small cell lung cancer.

CDR3 amino acids: CASGDRVFGYTF. The CDR3 coding sequence is TGTGCCAGCGGGGACAGGGTGTTCGGCTACACCTTC. V usage is TRBV28 and J usage is TRBJ1-2, with TRBD1 identical over 9 bases. Germline V gene lookup returns CDR1 MDHEN and CDR2 SYDVKM. Trimming at V came to 8 bases and at J to 8 bases, leaving 6 bases not matched to a gene. This CDR3 comprises 12 residues.